The next 10 T cell receptor beta chains were all read from a single sample in a study of prognosis after radiotherapy for stage I lung cancer. The study amplified the TCR beta CDR3 region from genomic DNA. This amplification was carried out by two rounds of multiplex PCR. The first PCR round targeted every TRBV and TRBJ gene with specific primers. TCRdb re-analysed the multiplex PCR reads in MiXCR, keeping a single row per CDR3 protein. The sample contains about 26,000 distinct CDR3 sequences, approximately 44% of which appear only once. The sequenced sample was PBMCs, obtained before or after stereotactic body radiation therapy (not recorded which). The source is a donor aged 50 or older with non-small cell lung cancer.

The chain links TRBV11-3 to TRBJ2-7; 7 nucleotides align to TRBD2. The germline CDR1 and CDR2 sequences are SGHNT and YENEEA. The CDR3 length is 16 residues. Trimming took 2 bases from V and 5 from J; bases not matched to a gene: 12. The CDR3 nucleotides read TGTGCCAGCAGCTTAAGAGGGAGGGCCCTCGGTGACGAGCAGTACTTC. This translates into CASSLRGRALGDEQYF.

This clonotype was counted many times. This chain connects TRBV20-1 to TRBJ1-5, with no clear D. Between the trimmed V and J ends, which lost 4 bases and 0 bases, there was a span of 10 bases. This CDR3 is built from 14 residues. Germline V CDR1 and CDR2: DFQATT, SNEGSKA (reference sequence). As DNA, the CDR3 is TGCAGTGCTACCGCAGCGAATAGCAATCAGCCCCAGCATTTT. It encodes CSATAANSNQPQHF.

The table lists this clonotype with many counts. The V and J genes are TRBV7-8 and TRBJ2-7; TRBD2 matches at 9 bases. Germline CDR1 is SGHVS and CDR2 is FQNEAQ. Trimming removed 5 bases from V and 7 bases from J; junction bases left unmatched: 12. The CDR3 is 15 residues long. The DNA of the CDR3 is TGTGCCAGCAGCCCTAAGCGGGGGGACTTACGGGAGCAGTACTTC. Translated, it gives CASSPKRGDLREQYF.

This clonotype was found many times. This sequence joins TRBV5-1 and TRBJ2-3; tentative D call: TRBD1 (5 bases). The germline CDR1 and CDR2 sequences are SGHRS and YFSETQ. The CDR3 loop spans 14 amino acids. Trimming removed 4 bases at V and 0 bases at J, with 9 bases between. The CDR3: CASSDGQSTDTQYF. CDR3 DNA: TGCGCCAGCAGCGACGGACAAAGCACAGATACGCAGTATTTT.

This clonotype was counted at least ten times. J is TRBJ1-2 and V is TRBV5-6, with TRBD1 matching over 7 bases. With 3 bases clipped from V and 0 bases from J, the junction kept 5 bases outside the gene matches. The germline CDR1 and CDR2 sequences are SGHDT and YYEEEE. This CDR3 is 15 amino acids long. This CDR3 reads CASSSTGQPNYGYTF. The CDR3 region has the DNA TGTGCCAGCAGCTCAACGGGACAGCCTAACTATGGCTACACCTTC. The full variable domain, rest sourced from reference TRBV5-6 and TRBJ1-2, is DAGVTQSPTHLIKTRGQQVTLRCSPKSGHDTVSWYQQALGQGPQFIFQYYEEEERQRGNFPDRFSGHQFPNYSSELNVNALLLGDSALYLCASSSTGQPNYGYTFGSGTRLTVV.

This clonotype was seen many times. This chain joins TRBV6-1 and TRBJ2-7; no definite D call. The CDR3 covers 14 residues. Between the trimmed V and J ends, which lost 1 base and 4 bases, there was a span of 11 bases. Germline V CDR1 and CDR2: MNHNS, SASEGT. CDR3 in amino acids: CASSEDTEIYEQYF. The CDR3 nucleotides are TGTGCCAGCAGTGAAGATACAGAGATATACGAGCAGTACTTC.

The J gene is TRBJ2-2, the V gene TRBV5-1; D unclear. The CDR3 is made up of 16 amino acids. Germline V gives CDR1 SGHRS, CDR2 YFSETQ. V shed 4 bases and J shed 0 bases, with 13 bases lying between them. The CDR3 DNA sequence: TGCGCCAGCAGCCCAGGAGCTTCCGCGAACACCGGGGAGCTGTTTTTT. Amino acids: CASSPGASANTGELFF.

J is TRBJ1-4 and V is TRBV20-1, with D possibly matching TRBD1 (5 bases). The V end lost 1 base, the J end lost 11 bases, and 20 bases lay between the germline ends. CDR1 is DFQATT, CDR2 SNEGSKA, per germline (reference sequence). The CDR3 is made up of 15 amino acids. This chain's CDR3 is CSARGKVEVGGKLFF. Here the CDR3 DNA reads TGCAGTGCTAGAGGGAAAGTGGAGGTTGGGGGGAAACTGTTTTTT.

J is TRBJ2-3 and V is TRBV12-3 or TRBV12-4; D ambiguous. The V and J ends lost 6 bases and 3 bases respectively, with 13 bases between them. The CDR3 contains 14 residues. The CDR3 DNA reads as TGTGCCAGCAGACTTGCTAGTGCTACAGATACGCAGTATTTT. It encodes CASRLASATDTQYF.

This clonotype was seen at least ten times. The rearrangement uses TRBV7-8 and TRBJ2-1; D perhaps matches TRBD2 (5 bases). Trimming left V 5 bases short and J 14 bases short, with 13 bases between. The CDR3 covers 11 residues. Germline V gene data show CDR1 as SGHVS and CDR2 as FQNEAQ. CDR3 nucleotide sequence: TGTGCCAGCAGCGAGTCCCTGCGGGAGTTCTTC. Translated, it gives CASSESLREFF.